This TCR beta chain was obtained from a study of monozygotic twins with inflammatory bowel disease. Blood (approximately 2.5 ml) was collected from every donor individually. Germline V lookup: CDR1 MNHEY, CDR2 SMNVEV (reference sequence). The CDR3 has 15 amino acids. UMIs incorporating a 6-nucleotide sample barcode were appended by means of template switching. TCRdb reprocessed the 5' RACE reads, keeping one entry per CDR3 protein, no DNA. The repertoire table contains about 300,000 distinct CDR3 sequences. The sequencing input was blood. The V gene is TRBV27, the J gene TRBJ2-6. The clonotype was recovered from a human donor with ulcerative colitis or Crohn's disease, or a healthy co-twin of an affected twin (not recorded which). CDR3 in amino acids: CASSLWVSGANVLTF.